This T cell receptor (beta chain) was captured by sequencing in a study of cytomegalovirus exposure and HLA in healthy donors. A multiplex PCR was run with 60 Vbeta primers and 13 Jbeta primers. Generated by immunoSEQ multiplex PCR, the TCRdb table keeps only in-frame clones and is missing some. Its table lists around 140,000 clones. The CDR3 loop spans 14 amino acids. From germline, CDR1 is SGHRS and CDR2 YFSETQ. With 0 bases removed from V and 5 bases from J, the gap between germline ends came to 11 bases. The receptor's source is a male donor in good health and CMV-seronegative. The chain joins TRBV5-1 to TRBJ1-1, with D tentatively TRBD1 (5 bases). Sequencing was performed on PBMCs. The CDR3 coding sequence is TGCGCCAGCAGCTTGGGGGAAGGGGTGACTGAAGCTTTCTTT. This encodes CASSLGEGVTEAFF.